Presented here are 23 T cell receptor beta chains from one specimen sequenced in a study of T-cell reconstitution after alpha-beta-depleted transplantation in children (dated by TCRdb to about 2016). The label giving this sample's treatment or condition can be read as: allogeneic hematopoietic cell transplantation with graft depleted of TCRalphabeta T cells and CD19 B cells. Libraries were prepared through PCR. Sequencing was carried out with an Illumina HiSeq 2500. To normalize quantification of the TCRbeta repertoire, the TCR libraries were built with molecular barcoding that relied on unique molecular identifiers. Through fastp at Q25 and MiXCR, TCRdb rebuilt clones from the public reads, retaining in-frame beta chains. Here each entry gathers all rows of one CDR3 protein and keeps the most common genes and DNA. Present in this sample are a few hundred thousand distinct CDR3 sequences, about a tenth of which were seen just once. The top ten clonotypes cover 28% of the sample.

This material consisted of PBMCs, taken before TCRalphabeta/CD19-depleted stem cell transplant. These TCRs come from a child under two years old with acute myeloid leukemia, due to receive a stem cell transplant.

In its sample, this clonotype was seen many times. This chain links TRBV10-3 with TRBJ1-2, with a tentative D call TRBD1 (6 bases). The CDR3 loop spans 14 amino acids. The V and J ends lost 6 bases and 7 bases respectively, with 18 bases between them. Per the germline V gene, CDR1 is ENHRY and CDR2 is SYGVKD. The CDR3 spells CAISERGDAAGYTF. The CDR3 nucleotides are TGTGCCATCAGCGAAAGGGGGGACGCGGCTGGCTACACCTTC.

This clonotype came up many times. This sequence joins TRBV5-1 and TRBJ1-1; weak D call: TRBD1 (6 bases). This CDR3 region has 16 residues. From germline, CDR1 is SGHRS and CDR2 YFSETQ. V was pared by 3 bases and J by 0 bases, with 15 bases between. In DNA form, the CDR3 reads TGCGCCAGCAGCTATGAACCTCAGGGGTTGAACACTGAAGCTTTCTTT. Its protein product is CASSYEPQGLNTEAFF.

This clonotype was observed many times. The genes are TRBV6-1 and TRBJ2-3; TRBD1 or TRBD2 may be the D gene (6 bases each). From germline, CDR1 is MNHNS and CDR2 SASEGT. The CDR3 runs to 14 residues. Trimming cost V 7 bases and J 7 bases, with 18 bases left between them. DNA for the CDR3: TGTGCCAGCATCGAGGGGGGAGTTGGTAATACGCAGTATTTT. It yields the protein CASIEGGVGNTQYF.

The table lists this clonotype with many counts. An end of the junction differs from the germline gene, which may be a read error. V and J are TRBV5-1 and TRBJ2-3; D remains unclear. The germline gives CDR1 SGHRS, CDR2 YFSETQ. This CDR3 contains 12 residues. For the CDR3, the DNA is TGTGCCAGCAGCCCCCCCGCAGATACGCAGTATTTT. Translated: CASSPPADTQYF.

This clonotype has ten or more counts. V usage is TRBV5-5 and J usage is TRBJ2-1; the D is unclear. Germline V gene sequence: CDR1 SGHKS, CDR2 YYEKEE (reference sequence). Trimming left V 3 bases short and J 10 bases short, with 14 bases between. CDR3 length: 13 residues. The CDR3 spells CASSSFDIIEQFF. In DNA, the CDR3 is TGTGCCAGCAGCTCTTTTGATATAATCGAGCAGTTCTTC.

The chain joins TRBV28 to TRBJ2-1; D is possibly TRBD2 (5 bases). This CDR3 has 18 residues. The ends were cut back, 4 bases at V and 0 bases at J, with 19 bases in the middle. From germline, CDR1 is MDHEN and CDR2 SYDVKM. This CDR3 reads CASSWTSTRGSSYNEQFF. The CDR3 DNA follows: TGTGCCAGCAGTTGGACCTCCACACGTGGGAGCTCCTACAATGAGCAGTTCTTC.

This clonotype was seen many times. The rearrangement uses TRBV11-2 and TRBJ2-7; 8 bases agree with TRBD2. CDR1 SGHAT and CDR2 FQNNGV come from the germline V gene. The CDR3 loop spans 17 amino acids. V was clipped by 0 bases and J by 2 bases; unmatched bases: 9. The CDR3 reads CASSLDSGGKGTYEQYF. CDR3 in DNA: TGTGCCAGCAGCTTAGATTCGGGGGGGAAAGGGACCTACGAGCAGTACTTC.

In its sample, this clonotype was seen many times. This chain links TRBV6-1 with TRBJ2-7; 13 nucleotides line up with TRBD2. Trimming cost V 2 bases and J 3 bases; bases outside gene matches: 4. Germline V lookup: CDR1 MNHNS, CDR2 SASEGT. There are 16 residues in the CDR3. The chain's CDR3 is CASSEMGTSGDYEQYF. In nucleotides, the CDR3 is TGTGCCAGCAGTGAAATGGGGACTAGCGGGGACTACGAGCAGTACTTC.

This clonotype has a count of ten or more. J is TRBJ2-5 and V is TRBV12-3 or TRBV12-4, with 7 bases fitting TRBD1. This CDR3 comprises 13 residues. V lost 3 bases, J lost 3 bases, and 1 base stayed unmatched. CDR3 coding DNA: TGTGCCAGCAGTTTTACAGGGGAAGAGACCCAGTACTTC. Protein sequence: CASSFTGEETQYF.

This clonotype was seen repeatedly, ten times or more. CDR3 nucleotide sequence: TGTGCCAGCAGCTTAGCGGGGCAGACCCACGGGGAGCTGTTTTTT. Translating gives CASSLAGQTHGELFF. The V call is TRBV7-9, the J call TRBJ2-2, with D possibly matching TRBD1 (5 bases). Trimming left V 0 bases short and J 7 bases short, with 12 bases between. The CDR3 has 15 amino acids. CDR1 and CDR2 (germline): SEHNR, FQNEAQ (reference sequence).

This clonotype was detected many times. The chain couples TRBV28 to TRBJ1-5; D might be TRBD1 (6 bases). Germline CDR1 and CDR2: MDHEN and SYDVKM. V dropped 2 bases and J dropped 0 bases, with 11 bases sitting between them. CDR3 length: 16 amino acids. CDR3 sequence reads: CASSLKQGYSNQPQHF. The CDR3 bases are TGTGCCAGCAGTTTAAAACAGGGATATAGCAATCAGCCCCAGCATTTT.

This clonotype has ten or more counts. CDR3 amino acids: CASSGTSAYEQYF. CDR3 DNA sequence: TGTGCCAGCAGCGGGACTAGCGCCTACGAGCAGTACTTC. The chain has TRBV9 and TRBJ2-7; TRBD2 matches 9 bases. With V trimmed by 3 bases and J by 2 bases, 0 bases remained unmatched. Germline CDR1 and CDR2: SGDLS and YYNGEE. The CDR3 extends over 13 amino acids.

In this sample, this clonotype turned up many times. This chain connects TRBV5-1 to TRBJ1-2; a weak D match, TRBD1 (5 bases). This CDR3 has 15 amino acids. V lost 4 bases, J lost 0 bases, and 13 bases lay in between. Germline assignment: CDR1 SGHRS and CDR2 YFSETQ. CDR3 sequence (DNA): TGCGCCAGCAGCGGGACCCCAGGGCCTAACTATGGCTACACCTTC. Translated, it gives CASSGTPGPNYGYTF.

This clonotype was picked up many times. This chain connects TRBV27 to TRBJ2-3; a weak D match, TRBD1 (5 bases). The germline V and J ends were trimmed by 6 bases and 6 bases, with 7 bases remaining between them. CDR1 is MNHEY and CDR2 is SMNVEV in the germline V gene (reference sequence). The CDR3 is 11 amino acids. Here the CDR3 reads CASRSGDTQYF. The DNA for the CDR3 is TGTGCCAGCAGGTCAGGGGATACGCAGTATTTT.

This clonotype was picked up many times. The rearrangement joins TRBV6-5 to TRBJ2-5; TRBD2 matches 7 bases. The CDR3 consists of 13 residues. V dropped 6 bases and J dropped 4; count of bases not matched to a gene: 5. Per the germline V gene, CDR1 is MNHEY and CDR2 is SVGAGI. The CDR3 region is CASSRDYRETQYF. In nucleotides, the CDR3 is TGTGCCAGCAGCCGGGACTATCGAGAGACCCAGTACTTC.

This clonotype was recorded at least ten times. The genes are TRBV5-6 and TRBJ2-1, with 7 positions matching TRBD2. J was trimmed by 6 bases and V by 2 bases; bases with no gene match: 2. This CDR3 is 13 amino acids long. Germline CDR1 and CDR2: SGHDT and YYEEEE. The CDR3 coding sequence is TGTGCCAGCAGCTTCTGGACTAGCAATGAGCAGTTCTTC. Protein sequence: CASSFWTSNEQFF. The full variable domain, with the rest looked up from reference TRBV5-6 and TRBJ2-1, is DAGVTQSPTHLIKTRGQQVTLRCSPKSGHDTVSWYQQALGQGPQFIFQYYEEEERQRGNFPDRFSGHQFPNYSSELNVNALLLGDSALYLCASSFWTSNEQFFGPGTRLTVL.

This clonotype was seen ten or more times. V is TRBV3-1 and J is TRBJ2-3, with D unclear. V was cut by 8 bases and J by 0 bases, with 36 bases left in between. This CDR3 spans 22 amino acids. Germline V gives CDR1 LGHDT, CDR2 YNNKEL (reference sequence). CDR3 in amino acids: CASPMSRPAQHPSVSSTDTQYF. CDR3 bases: TGTGCCAGCCCAATGTCCCGTCCCGCCCAACATCCTTCCGTCTCTAGCACAGATACGCAGTATTTT.

A few counts support this clonotype. The CDR3, as DNA: TGTGCCAGCAGCGACGGGTCTAGCGGGAGCGATGATCACTACGAGCAGTACTTC. Amino acid sequence: CASSDGSSGSDDHYEQYF. The V gene is TRBV12-3 or TRBV12-4, the J gene TRBJ2-7; 10 nucleotides agree with TRBD2. V was pared by 6 bases and J by 3 bases, with 17 bases of the junction left unmatched. The CDR3 sequence is 18 residues long.

This clonotype was detected ten times or more. The V gene is TRBV20-1, the J gene TRBJ1-6; TRBD1 agrees at 8 bases. Germline assignment: CDR1 DFQATT and CDR2 SNEGSKA (reference sequence). With 6 bases clipped from V and 7 bases from J, the junction kept 5 bases outside the gene matches. This CDR3 is 13 amino acids long. The chain's CDR3 is CSALQGGNSPLHF. The CDR3 DNA reads as TGCAGTGCCTTACAGGGGGGAAATTCACCCCTCCACTTT.

This clonotype was detected many times. This chain joins TRBV6-1 and TRBJ2-7; TRBD1 aligns across 11 bases. Trimming took 6 bases from V and 2 from J; bases not matched to a gene: 6. CDR1 is MNHNS, CDR2 SASEGT, per germline. This CDR3 is 15 amino acids long. For the CDR3, the DNA is TGTGCCAGCAGCCAGGGACAGGGGGACCCCTACGAGCAGTACTTC. This translates into CASSQGQGDPYEQYF.

The table lists this clonotype with many counts. This CDR3 reads CSASRGLPYNEQFF. The CDR3 region has the DNA TGCAGTGCCTCGCGTGGGCTACCCTACAATGAGCAGTTCTTC. This chain uses TRBV20-1 with TRBJ2-1, with D unclear. Germline V lookup: CDR1 DFQATT, CDR2 SNEGSKA (reference sequence). V gave up 6 bases and J gave up 2 bases, with 14 bases separating them. The CDR3 runs to 14 residues.

This clonotype was counted only a few times. The chain joins TRBV5-1 to TRBJ2-2, with 7 bases aligning to TRBD2. This CDR3 has 15 residues. Germline V gene data show CDR1 as SGHRS and CDR2 as YFSETQ. Trimming removed 1 base from V and 4 bases from J; junction bases left unmatched: 4. The CDR3 nucleotides are TGCGCCAGCAGCTTGCGGAGCGGGGCCACCGGGGAGCTGTTTTTT. Its protein is CASSLRSGATGELFF.

There are many counts of this clonotype. The rearrangement uses TRBV7-9 and TRBJ1-2; TRBD1 matches at 10 bases. With 1 base clipped from V and 10 bases from J, the junction kept 3 bases outside the gene matches. Germline values: CDR1 SEHNR, CDR2 FQNEAQ (reference sequence). This CDR3 is built from 13 residues. The CDR3 coding sequence is TGTGCCAGCAGCTTAGGTGGGACAGGGGTCTACACCTTC. This gives the protein CASSLGGTGVYTF.